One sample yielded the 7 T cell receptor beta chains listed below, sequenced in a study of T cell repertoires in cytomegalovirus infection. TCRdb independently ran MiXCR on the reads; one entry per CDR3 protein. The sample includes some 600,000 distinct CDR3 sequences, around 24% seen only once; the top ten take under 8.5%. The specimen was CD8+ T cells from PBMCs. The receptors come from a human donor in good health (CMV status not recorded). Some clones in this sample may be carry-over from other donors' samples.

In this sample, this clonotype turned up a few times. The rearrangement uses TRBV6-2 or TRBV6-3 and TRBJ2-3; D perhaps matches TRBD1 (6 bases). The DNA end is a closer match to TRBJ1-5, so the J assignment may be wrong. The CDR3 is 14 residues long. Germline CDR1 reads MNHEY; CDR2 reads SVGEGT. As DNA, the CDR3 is TGTGCCAGCAGCCAGATACAGGGTACAGATACGCAGCATTTT. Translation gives CASSQIQGTDTQHF.

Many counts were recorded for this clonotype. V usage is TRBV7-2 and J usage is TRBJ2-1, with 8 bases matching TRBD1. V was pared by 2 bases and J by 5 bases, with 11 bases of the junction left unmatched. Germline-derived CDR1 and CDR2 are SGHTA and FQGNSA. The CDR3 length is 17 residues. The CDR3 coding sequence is TGTGCCAGCAGCTTAAGCTACCCAGGGGGCTACGACAATGAGCAGTTCTTC. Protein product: CASSLSYPGGYDNEQFF.

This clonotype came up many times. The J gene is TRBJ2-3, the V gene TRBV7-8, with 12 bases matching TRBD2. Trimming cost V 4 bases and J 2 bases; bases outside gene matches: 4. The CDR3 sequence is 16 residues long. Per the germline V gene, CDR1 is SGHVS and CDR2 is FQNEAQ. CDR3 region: CASSSTSGRNTDTQYF. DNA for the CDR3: TGTGCCAGCAGCTCGACTAGCGGGAGAAACACAGATACGCAGTATTTT.

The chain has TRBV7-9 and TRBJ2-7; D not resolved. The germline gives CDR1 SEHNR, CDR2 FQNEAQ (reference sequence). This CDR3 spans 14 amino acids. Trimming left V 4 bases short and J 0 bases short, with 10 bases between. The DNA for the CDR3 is TGTGCCAGCAGCTCTATGCTCCCCTCCTACGAGCAGTACTTC. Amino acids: CASSSMLPSYEQYF.

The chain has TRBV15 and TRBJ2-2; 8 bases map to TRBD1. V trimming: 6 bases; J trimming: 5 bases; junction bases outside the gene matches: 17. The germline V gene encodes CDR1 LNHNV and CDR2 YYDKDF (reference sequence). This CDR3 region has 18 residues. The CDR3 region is CATRTTGAYSPSTGELFF. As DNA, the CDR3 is TGTGCCACCAGAACGACAGGGGCCTACTCTCCGAGTACCGGGGAGCTGTTTTTT.

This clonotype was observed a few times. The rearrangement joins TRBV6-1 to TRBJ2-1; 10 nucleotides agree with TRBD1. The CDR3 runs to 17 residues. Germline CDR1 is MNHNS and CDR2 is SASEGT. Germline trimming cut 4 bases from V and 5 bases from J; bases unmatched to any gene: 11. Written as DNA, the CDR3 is TGTGCCAGCAGTGCCGACCGGGACAGGGGATTTGACAATGAGCAGTTCTTC. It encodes CASSADRDRGFDNEQFF.

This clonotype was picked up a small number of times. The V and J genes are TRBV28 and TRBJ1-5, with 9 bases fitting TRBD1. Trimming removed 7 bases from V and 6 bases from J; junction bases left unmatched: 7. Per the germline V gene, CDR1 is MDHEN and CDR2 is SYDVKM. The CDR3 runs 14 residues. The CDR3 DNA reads TGTGCCAGCATCGAGACAGGGGGGGGTCAGCCCCAGCATTTT. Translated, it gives CASIETGGGQPQHF.